This TCR beta chain was found in a study of blood T cell repertoires in COVID-19. Per the original data handling: Using reference gene primer amplification, nucleated cell counts were estimated. The repertoire was sequenced with immunoSEQ multiplex PCR; TCRdb's copy has only in-frame clones and lacks some. That table gives V, J and clone size, and the DNA gave D and trimming. The sample lists 140,000 to 150,000 clones, roughly 90% occurring once. Sequences were obtained from peripheral blood. This sequence originates from a human donor in a cohort sampled during active COVID-19.

The CDR3: CASSQDPGTPYEQYF. The CDR3 DNA reads as TGCGCCAGCAGCCAAGATCCAGGCACACCCTACGAGCAGTACTTC. The genes are TRBV4-1 and TRBJ2-7; no definite D call. The CDR3 consists of 15 residues. Germline-derived CDR1 and CDR2 are MGHRA and YSYEKL. The V end lost 0 bases, the J end lost 2 bases, and 11 bases lay between the germline ends.